This TCR beta chain was profiled in a study of T cells in Graves' hyperthyroidism and ophthalmopathy. Study-level information: Once the initial diagnosis was made, peripheral blood was obtained before any treatment.

TCR beta CDR3 regions were amplified from RNA. The study used the HTBI primer set for a first-round RT-PCR of the TCR CDR3. MiXCR, applied by TCRdb to the multiplex PCR reads, yields one record per CDR3 protein. The data contain hundreds of thousands of distinct CDR3 sequences, over 11% of them singletons. The V gene lost 1 base and the J gene lost 10 bases, with 7 bases spanning the gap. Germline values: CDR1 SNHLY, CDR2 FYNNEI. The CDR3 has 12 residues. These patients, aged 18 to 65, had recently diagnosed hyperthyroidism lasting under 2 months. The PBMCs were sourced from fresh peripheral blood (around 10 ml).

The rearrangement joins TRBV2 to TRBJ1-4; no firm D call. The origin of this receptor is a woman aged 30 to 39 with Graves' hyperthyroidism that later progressed to Graves' ophthalmopathy. The sequenced material came from blood. The CDR3 region has the DNA TGTGCCAGCAGTGAAGTTGGCGGAAAACTGTTTTTT. Protein sequence: CASSEVGGKLFF. The full variable domain, its missing parts supplied by reference TRBV2 and TRBJ1-4, is EPEVTQTPSHQVTQMGQEVILRCVPISNHLYFYWYRQILGQKVEFLVSFYNNEISEKSEIFDDQFSVERPDGSNFTLKIRSTKLEDSAMYFCASSEVGGKLFFGSGTQLSVL.